Presented here are 29 T cell receptor beta chains from one specimen sequenced in a study of blood T cell repertoires in COVID-19. Clones were sequenced by immunoSEQ multiplex PCR, and TCRdb holds only the in-frame ones, with some missing. The table shows 150,000 to 200,000 clones, with roughly 88% occurring only once. Material for sequencing was peripheral blood. The receptors derive from a man in his 60s who had recovered from COVID-19.

This clone was recorded once. The rearrangement links TRBV6-5 to TRBJ1-2, with a weak D call TRBD1 (5 bases). Trimming cost V 6 bases and J 8 bases, with 16 bases left between them. The CDR3 has 13 residues. CDR1 MNHEY and CDR2 SVGAGI come from the germline V gene. The CDR3 spells CASRSGRSPGYTF. CDR3 DNA: TGTGCCAGCAGGTCAGGGAGGTCGCCCGGCTACACCTTC.

This rearrangement joins TRBV5-4 to TRBJ2-1, with a tentative D call TRBD2 (5 bases). The length of the CDR3 is 13 residues. Trimming left V 6 bases short and J 6 bases short, with 13 bases between. Germline CDR1 and CDR2: SGHNT and YYREEE (reference sequence). The CDR3 region has the DNA TGTGCCAGCACCCCGGGGAGCAGCAATGAGCAGTTCTTC. Protein sequence: CASTPGSSNEQFF.

This clone was observed once. V gene TRBV6-5 combines with J gene TRBJ2-1, with D possibly being TRBD1 (5 bases). Germline V gives CDR1 MNHEY, CDR2 SVGAGI. The CDR3 extends over 12 amino acids. V shed 6 bases and J shed 5 bases, with 8 bases lying between them. CDR3 sequence reads: CASRRGDNEQFF. The DNA for the CDR3 is TGTGCCAGCAGAAGGGGCGACAATGAGCAGTTCTTC.

The gene calls are TRBV6-5 and TRBJ1-2, with TRBD1 as a possible D gene (6 bases). Germline-derived CDR1 and CDR2 are MNHEY and SVGAGI. The CDR3 extends over 13 amino acids. Deletions cut 6 bases from V and 4 bases from J, with 12 bases between. CDR3 in amino acids: CASSPDSRYGYTF. The DNA of the CDR3 is TGTGCCAGCAGCCCGGACAGCCGCTATGGCTACACCTTC.

J is TRBJ1-2 and V is TRBV9, with 8 positions matching TRBD1. The germline V gene encodes CDR1 SGDLS and CDR2 YYNGEE. Trimming at V came to 4 bases and at J to 6 bases, leaving 5 bases not matched to a gene. The CDR3 has 13 residues. Here the CDR3 reads CASSQHRGNGYTF. The CDR3 nucleotides read TGTGCCAGCAGCCAACACAGGGGGAATGGCTACACCTTC. The complete variable domain, with remaining parts taken from reference TRBV9 and TRBJ1-2, reads DSGVTQTPKHLITATGQRVTLRCSPRSGDLSVYWYQQSLDQGLQFLIQYYNGEERAKGNILERFSAQQFPDLHSELNLSSLELGDSALYFCASSQHRGNGYTFGSGTRLTVV.

This clone appeared a single time. This sequence joins TRBV7-8 and TRBJ2-5; D is uncertain. CDR3 length equals 12 residues. Germline-derived CDR1 and CDR2 are SGHVS and FQNEAQ. The germline V and J ends were trimmed by 5 bases and 6 bases, with 10 bases remaining between them. The DNA of the CDR3 is TGTGCCAGCAGCCGCCCCCCCAAGACCCAGTACTTC. This encodes CASSRPPKTQYF. The full variable domain, its missing parts supplied by reference TRBV7-8 and TRBJ2-5, is GAGVSQSPRYKVAKRGQDVALRCDPISGHVSLFWYQQALGQGPEFLTYFQNEAQLDKSGLPSDRFFAERPEGSVSTLKIQRTQQEDSAVYLCASSRPPKTQYFGPGTRLLVL.

The chain has TRBV29-1 and TRBJ2-6, with 10 nucleotides matching TRBD1. From germline, CDR1 is SQVTM and CDR2 ANQGSEA. Trimming removed 3 bases from V and 1 base from J; junction bases left unmatched: 0. This CDR3 region has 15 residues. CDR3 nucleotide sequence: TGCAGCGTTGAGGACAGGGGGTCTGGGGCCAACGTCCTGACTTTC. As protein: CSVEDRGSGANVLTF.

The V call is TRBV4-2, the J call TRBJ2-5; TRBD2 agrees at 15 bases. Per the germline V gene, CDR1 is LGHNA and CDR2 is YNFKEQ. There are 16 residues in the CDR3. With 4 bases clipped from V and 5 bases from J, the junction kept 5 bases outside the gene matches. The CDR3 DNA is TGTGCCAGCAGCCCGGGGACTAGCGGGGGGTCCGAGACCCAGTACTTC. It specifies CASSPGTSGGSETQYF.

The V call is TRBV19, the J call TRBJ2-1; TRBD2 is a possible D gene (7 bases). Germline values: CDR1 LNHDA, CDR2 SQIVND (reference sequence). Trimming took off 1 base at V and 2 bases at J, with 9 bases between the two ends. CDR3 length: 15 residues. CDR3: CASSIVGGPYNEQFF. The CDR3 DNA sequence: TGTGCCAGTAGTATAGTCGGGGGGCCCTACAATGAGCAGTTCTTC. The full variable domain, in which reference TRBV19 and TRBJ2-1 provide the parts outside the CDR3, is DGGITQSPKYLFRKEGQNVTLSCEQNLNHDAMYWYRQDPGQGLRLIYYSQIVNDFQKGDIAEGYSVSREKKESFPLTVTSAQKNPTAFYLCASSIVGGPYNEQFFGPGTRLTVL.

In regard to this clone: The sample carries other DNA sequences with the same CDR3. The V gene is TRBV11-2, the J gene TRBJ1-1; D ambiguous. The germline V and J ends were trimmed by 3 bases and 2 bases, with 4 bases remaining between them. Germline lookup yields CDR1 SGHAT and CDR2 FQNNGV. This CDR3 is built from 12 residues. CDR3 bases: TGTGCCAGCAGCTTTAGAAACACTGAAGCTTTCTTT. Its protein product is CASSFRNTEAFF.

CDR3 protein: CASSYLKTGNGYTF. The CDR3 DNA reads as TGTGCCAGCAGTTACTTGAAGACAGGGAATGGCTACACCTTC. The rearrangement links TRBV6-5 to TRBJ1-2; TRBD1 matches at 7 bases. The CDR3 consists of 14 residues. In germline, CDR1 is MNHEY, CDR2 SVGAGI. V was clipped by 1 base and J by 6 bases; unmatched bases: 5.

The genes are TRBV7-2 and TRBJ1-2, with 7 bases lining up with TRBD1. The junction had 3 bases not matched to a gene; V was cut back by 0 bases and J by 8 bases. There are 13 residues in the CDR3. Germline V CDR1 and CDR2: SGHTA, FQGNSA. The CDR3 reads CASSLAGQAGYTF. Written as DNA, the CDR3 is TGTGCCAGCAGCTTAGCTGGACAGGCCGGCTACACCTTC.

The V gene is TRBV4-2, the J gene TRBJ2-5; 8 nucleotides match TRBD2. The CDR3 totals 17 residues. After removal of 0 bases from V and 2 bases from J, the junction contained 8 bases not matched to a gene. The germline gives CDR1 LGHNA, CDR2 YNFKEQ. CDR3 amino acids: CASSQESLAGWQETQYF. DNA for the CDR3: TGTGCCAGCAGCCAAGAGAGTCTAGCGGGTTGGCAAGAGACCCAGTACTTC.

J is TRBJ1-4 and V is TRBV27, with D maybe TRBD1 (6 bases). Germline V gene lookup returns CDR1 MNHEY and CDR2 SMNVEV (reference sequence). This CDR3 spans 14 amino acids. Trimming cost V 7 bases and J 7 bases, with 16 bases left between them. CDR3 sequence (DNA): TGTGCCAGCAAGGTCCAGGGGTCCTCTGAAAAACTGTTTTTT. Protein sequence: CASKVQGSSEKLFF.

This clone came up once. The CDR3 nucleotides are TGTGCCAGCAGTTTCCGCGGGACCTCCTACGAGCAGTACTTC. Protein sequence: CASSFRGTSYEQYF. The genes are TRBV27 and TRBJ2-7; D perhaps matches TRBD2 (6 bases). The germline CDR1 and CDR2 sequences are MNHEY and SMNVEV (reference sequence). V was pared by 3 bases and J by 0 bases, with 9 bases between. There are 14 residues in the CDR3.

The chain uses TRBV2 and TRBJ1-1; weak D call: TRBD1 (6 bases). CDR1 SNHLY and CDR2 FYNNEI come from the germline V gene. The V end lost 5 bases, the J end lost 10 bases, and 14 bases lay between the germline ends. This CDR3 has 12 amino acids. CDR3 bases: TGTGCCAGCAGTCAGGACAGTGGGATAGCTTTCTTT. Protein sequence: CASSQDSGIAFF.

CDR3 residues: CASSQGLATTYEQYF. The DNA for the CDR3 is TGTGCCAGCAGCCAAGGACTAGCGACAACCTACGAGCAGTACTTC. The J gene is TRBJ2-7, the V gene TRBV14; 8 positions agree with TRBD2. After removal of 1 base from V and 2 bases from J, the junction contained 4 bases not matched to a gene. CDR1 and CDR2 (germline): SGHDN, FVKESK. There are 15 residues in the CDR3.

V is TRBV5-1 and J is TRBJ2-3, with 7 bases fitting TRBD2. The ends lost 0 bases at V and 3 bases at J; junction bases unmatched: 13. The CDR3 totals 18 residues. Per germline, CDR1 SGHRS and CDR2 YFSETQ. The CDR3 protein is CASSLGSGGLQRTDTQYF. Written as DNA, the CDR3 is TGCGCCAGCAGCTTGGGATCCGGGGGGTTGCAACGGACAGATACGCAGTATTTT.

The genes are TRBV11-2 and TRBJ2-7; TRBD1 agrees at 7 bases. V was pared by 1 base and J by 5 bases, with 11 bases of the junction left unmatched. Germline V lookup: CDR1 SGHAT, CDR2 FQNNGV. The CDR3 covers 16 residues. For the CDR3, the DNA is TGTGCCAGCAGCTTAGTCCCTGGACAGGCGTCCAACGAGCAGTACTTC. Translating gives CASSLVPGQASNEQYF.

CDR3 amino acids: CASSVDVLRGFTNTGELFF. The CDR3 DNA reads as TGTGCCAGCAGCGTAGATGTTCTGAGGGGGTTTACGAACACCGGGGAGCTGTTTTTT. V and J are TRBV9 and TRBJ2-2; D perhaps matches TRBD1 (6 bases). Trimming shortened V by 0 bases and J by 0 bases, and 18 bases separated the two germline ends. The CDR3 sequence is 19 residues long. CDR1 and CDR2 from the germline V gene are SGDLS and YYNGEE. The full variable domain, with the rest looked up from reference TRBV9 and TRBJ2-2, is DSGVTQTPKHLITATGQRVTLRCSPRSGDLSVYWYQQSLDQGLQFLIQYYNGEERAKGNILERFSAQQFPDLHSELNLSSLELGDSALYFCASSVDVLRGFTNTGELFFGEGSRLTVL.

The chain couples TRBV5-6 to TRBJ1-5, with D uncertain. The CDR3 loop spans 13 amino acids. Germline V lookup: CDR1 SGHDT, CDR2 YYEEEE. With 1 base removed from V and 6 bases from J, the gap between germline ends came to 8 bases. The CDR3 region is CASSLSAFQPQHF. CDR3 bases: TGTGCCAGCAGCTTGTCCGCGTTTCAGCCCCAGCATTTT.

Concerning this clone: A read error may account for a junction end that differs from germline. V usage is TRBV7-3 and J usage is TRBJ2-2; D is ambiguous. The CDR3 is 13 amino acids. Germline V gives CDR1 SGHTA, CDR2 FQGTGA. CDR3 coding DNA: TGTGCCAGCAGCATAACCACGGCCGGGGAGCTGTTTTTT. As protein: CASSITTAGELFF.

The rearrangement uses TRBV4-1 and TRBJ1-5; 9 bases match TRBD1. CDR1 and CDR2 from the germline V gene are MGHRA and YSYEKL. The junction had 7 bases not matched to a gene; V was cut back by 1 base and J by 6 bases. There are 16 residues in the CDR3. The CDR3 bases are TGCGCCAGCAGCCAAGTCCCCTACAGGGGGCCTCAGCCCCAGCATTTT. It is translated as CASSQVPYRGPQPQHF.

The V call is TRBV19, the J call TRBJ2-2, with 7 bases identical to TRBD2. The trim removed 4 bases at V and 3 bases at J, leaving 5 bases unmatched. Per germline, CDR1 LNHDA and CDR2 SQIVND (reference sequence). This CDR3 is built from 15 residues. CDR3 nucleotides: TGTGCCAGTAGTACCCCAGGGAGGGACACCGGGGAGCTGTTTTTT. Residues: CASSTPGRDTGELFF. Using reference TRBV19 and TRBJ2-2 for the parts outside the CDR3, the full variable domain is DGGITQSPKYLFRKEGQNVTLSCEQNLNHDAMYWYRQDPGQGLRLIYYSQIVNDFQKGDIAEGYSVSREKKESFPLTVTSAQKNPTAFYLCASSTPGRDTGELFFGEGSRLTVL.

This chain uses TRBV6-6 with TRBJ2-3; D unclear. V was cut by 8 bases and J by 6 bases, with 12 bases left in between. The CDR3 has 12 amino acids. Germline V CDR1 and CDR2: MNHNY, SVGAGI (reference sequence). CDR3 region: CASALALDTQYF. The CDR3 DNA reads TGTGCCAGCGCCCTCGCGTTGGATACGCAGTATTTT.

This chain joins TRBV5-4 and TRBJ1-2; possible D gene TRBD1, 5 bases. Germline CDR1 reads SGHNT; CDR2 reads YYREEE (reference sequence). Between the trimmed V and J ends, which lost 4 bases and 8 bases, there was a span of 15 bases. The CDR3 is made up of 13 amino acids. The CDR3 coding sequence is TGTGCCAGCAGCCTCCAGGGTAGCTGGGGCTACACCTTC. It translates to CASSLQGSWGYTF.

This sequence joins TRBV7-9 and TRBJ2-3, with 8 positions matching TRBD2. Germline values: CDR1 SEHNR, CDR2 FQNEAQ (reference sequence). With V trimmed by 4 bases and J by 5 bases, 14 bases remained unmatched. The CDR3 is 17 residues long. CDR3 nucleotide sequence: TGTGCCAGCAGCTCCGATACGGGGGGGACTAGTCTAGATACGCAGTATTTT. Translated: CASSSDTGGTSLDTQYF.

V gene TRBV7-3 combines with J gene TRBJ2-1; 10 nucleotides align to TRBD2. Germline assignment: CDR1 SGHTA and CDR2 FQGTGA. CDR3 length equals 16 residues. V lost 5 bases, J lost 8 bases, and 12 bases stayed unmatched. The CDR3 coding sequence is TGTGCCAGCAGCCTCCAAGCGGGGGGGCCTAAGGATGAGCAGTTCTTC. Translated: CASSLQAGGPKDEQFF.

This chain connects TRBV5-1 to TRBJ2-5; D is perhaps TRBD2 (6 bases). CDR3 length equals 15 residues. The V end was cut by 2 bases, the J end by 4 bases, with 15 bases between. From germline, CDR1 is SGHRS and CDR2 YFSETQ. CDR3 loop: CASSFNAGLGETQYF. Written as DNA, the CDR3 is TGCGCCAGCAGCTTTAATGCGGGGTTAGGAGAGACCCAGTACTTC.